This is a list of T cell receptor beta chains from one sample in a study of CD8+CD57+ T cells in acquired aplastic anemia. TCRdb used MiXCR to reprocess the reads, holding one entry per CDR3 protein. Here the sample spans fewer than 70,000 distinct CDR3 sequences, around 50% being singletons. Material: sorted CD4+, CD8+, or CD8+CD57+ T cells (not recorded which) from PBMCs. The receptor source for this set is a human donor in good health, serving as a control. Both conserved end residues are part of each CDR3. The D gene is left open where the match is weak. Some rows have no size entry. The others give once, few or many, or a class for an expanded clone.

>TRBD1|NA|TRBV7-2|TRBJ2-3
TGTGCCAGCAGCTTAGCCCGGACAGGGGGCAACACAGATACGCAGTATTTT
CASSLARTGGNTDTQYF
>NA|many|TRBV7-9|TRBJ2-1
TGTGCCAGCAGCTTAGCGGTCGGCTACAATGAGCAGTTCTTC
CASSLAVGYNEQFF
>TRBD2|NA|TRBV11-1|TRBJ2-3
TGTGCCAGCAGCGGGGTAGCGGGACCGGGGGAAGATACGCAGTATTTT
CASSGVAGPGEDTQYF
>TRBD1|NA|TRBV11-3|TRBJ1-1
TGTGCCAGCAGCCCGGGACAGACGATGAACACTGAAGCTTTCTTT
CASSPGQTMNTEAFF
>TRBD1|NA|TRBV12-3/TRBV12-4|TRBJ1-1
TGTGCCAGCAGTTTATGGGACAGGGGAAGCACTGAAGCTTTCTTT
CASSLWDRGSTEAFF
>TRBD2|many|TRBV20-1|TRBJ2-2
TGCAGTGCTCTTAACCTAGCGGGAGAGGGCACCGGGGAGCTGTTTTTT
CSALNLAGEGTGELFF
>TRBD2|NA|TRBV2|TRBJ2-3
TGTGCCAGCAGCATTAGCGGGGGAGACACAGATACGCAGTATTTT
CASSISGGDTDTQYF
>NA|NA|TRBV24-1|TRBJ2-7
TGTGCCACCAGTGAACGAGGACGGAGATACGAGCAGTACTTC
CATSERGRRYEQYF
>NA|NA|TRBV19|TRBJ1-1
TGTGCCAGCAGTTTATCTAAATTCGCGAACACTGAAGCTTTCTTT
CASSLSKFANTEAFF
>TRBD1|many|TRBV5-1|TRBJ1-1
TGCGCCAGCAGCTTGGGACAGGGTGGTGAAGCTTTCTTT
CASSLGQGGEAFF
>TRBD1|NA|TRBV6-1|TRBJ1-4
TGTGCCAGCAGTCGGGACAGGGAAGGCCGAGATAACGGAAAACTGTTTTTT
CASSRDREGRDNGKLFF
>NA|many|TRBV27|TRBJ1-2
TGTGCCAGCAGATCCATGGGAGGCGGCGGTGGGACCTTC
CASRSMGGGGGTF
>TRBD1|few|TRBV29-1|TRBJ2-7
TGCAGCGTAGGACAGGGAACTACCGAGCAGTACTTC
CSVGQGTTEQYF
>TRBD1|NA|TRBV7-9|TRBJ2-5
TGTGCCAGCAGCCCGGGGACAGGCCAAGAGACCCAGTACTTC
CASSPGTGQETQYF
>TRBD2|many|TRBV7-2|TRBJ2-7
TGTGCCAGCAGCTCTAGCGGCACCTACGAGCAGTACTTC
CASSSSGTYEQYF
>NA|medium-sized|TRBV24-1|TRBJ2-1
TGTGCCACCAGTGACCTGAGCAATGAGCAGTTCTTC
CATSDLSNEQFF
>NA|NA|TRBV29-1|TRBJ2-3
TGCAGCGCGGGGGACCCCACAGATACGCAGTATTTT
CSAGDPTDTQYF